These 20 T cell receptor beta chains came from one sample sequenced in a study of shared clonotypes between healthy human individuals (dated by TCRdb to about 2020). The library was generated by the immunoSEQ multiplex PCR assay. TCRdb's version of the immuneACCESS table is confined to in-frame rearrangements and falls short of the full clone set. An unresolved V gene accounts for under half of the shortfall where checked; the remainder is of unknown origin. The sample contains some 2.1 million clones, 85% to 95% of them found a single time. The biggest ten clones account for more than 0.1% of the sample. Material for sequencing was naive CD4+ T cells sorted from blood. This specimen's cell subset or site label, per the study, means: CD45RA+ positively selected. The receptors were sampled from a man aged 18 to 29 in good health.

The chain combines TRBV19 with TRBJ2-5, with 8 bases lining up with TRBD2. The CDR3 sequence is 14 residues long. The germline V gene has CDR1 LNHDA and CDR2 SQIVND (reference sequence). Trimming removed 3 bases from V and 9 bases from J; junction bases left unmatched: 9. CDR3 in amino acids: CASSIGREEEAQYF. In DNA form, the CDR3 reads TGTGCCAGTAGTATCGGGCGGGAGGAGGAGGCCCAGTACTTC.

This clone was seen only once. For the CDR3, the DNA is TGTGCCAGCAGCTTAGTTAGCGGGAGCACCGGGGAGCTGTTTTTT. As protein: CASSLVSGSTGELFF. The V call is TRBV11-1, the J call TRBJ2-2; 9 nucleotides match TRBD2. CDR3 length: 15 residues. Per germline, CDR1 SGHAT and CDR2 FQDESV (reference sequence). With V trimmed by 1 base and J by 4 bases, 1 base remained unmatched.

The chain recombines TRBV5-1 with TRBJ2-3; weak D call: TRBD2 (5 bases). CDR1 and CDR2 (germline): SGHRS, YFSETQ. Trimming took off 4 bases at V and 0 bases at J, with 9 bases between the two ends. The CDR3 spans 14 residues. In nucleotides, the CDR3 is TGCGCCAGCAGCGACCGGACTAGCACAGATACGCAGTATTTT. This codes for CASSDRTSTDTQYF.

The rearrangement links TRBV11-1 to TRBJ2-7; D may match TRBD1 or TRBD2 (7 bases each). The CDR3 runs to 15 residues. The ends were cut back, 5 bases at V and 1 base at J, with 15 bases in the middle. Per germline, CDR1 SGHAT and CDR2 FQDESV (reference sequence). CDR3 protein: CASSRPGGGSYEQYF. The DNA for the CDR3 is TGTGCCAGCAGCCGACCAGGGGGAGGGTCCTACGAGCAGTACTTC.

Turning to this clone: At one end, the junction sequence differs from germline, possibly due to a read error. The V gene is TRBV7-7, the J gene TRBJ2-2; unclear D gene. This CDR3 is built from 14 residues. Germline V CDR1 and CDR2: SSHAT, FNYEAQ (reference sequence). For the CDR3, the DNA is TGTGCTAGCAGCTTAGATGGGGTGACCGGGGAGCTGTTTTTT. This translates into CASSLDGVTGELFF.

The chain has TRBV4-1 and TRBJ2-7; 10 bases are a match to TRBD1. The CDR3 spans 15 residues. The V gene end was trimmed by 6 bases and the J gene end by 3 bases; junction bases not matched to a gene: 8. Germline V gene data show CDR1 as MGHRA and CDR2 as YSYEKL. The CDR3 is CASSQPGTGDYEQYF. CDR3 sequence (DNA): TGCGCCAGCAGTCAACCCGGGACAGGGGACTACGAGCAGTACTTC.

This chain connects TRBV7-3 to TRBJ1-1; D not certain. The CDR3 consists of 14 residues. Trimming took off 2 bases at V and 4 bases at J, with 11 bases between the two ends. The V gene's germline CDR1 is SGHTA and CDR2 FQGTGA. CDR3 bases: TGTGCCAGCAGCTTATTCCCTGGCTCCACTGAAGCTTTCTTT. It is translated as CASSLFPGSTEAFF.

Details on this clone: Other DNA sequences from this sample encode an identical CDR3 as well. This chain connects TRBV10-3 to TRBJ2-7; TRBD1 matches 7 bases. This CDR3 is built from 14 residues. V dropped 2 bases and J dropped 2; count of bases not matched to a gene: 3. Germline CDR1 is ENHRY and CDR2 is SYGVKD. The CDR3 sequence is CAISERQGAYEQYF. DNA of the CDR3: TGTGCCATCAGTGAGCGGCAGGGGGCCTACGAGCAGTACTTC.

The V call is TRBV9, the J call TRBJ2-1; possibly TRBD2 for D (6 bases). Per the germline V gene, CDR1 is SGDLS and CDR2 is YYNGEE. This CDR3 has 12 residues. Trimming took off 7 bases at V and 9 bases at J, with 14 bases between the two ends. The CDR3 nucleotides read TGTGCCAGCCAACGGGGGATTGGTGAGCAGTTCTTC. It translates to CASQRGIGEQFF.

The chain joins TRBV28 to TRBJ2-5; D not certain. In germline, CDR1 is MDHEN, CDR2 SYDVKM. V lost 10 bases to trimming and J lost 5 bases, with 11 bases between them. This CDR3 contains 11 residues. The CDR3 nucleotides are TGTGCCACCACCTCGGCGGAGACCCAGTACTTC. Protein sequence: CATTSAETQYF.

CDR3 in DNA: TGTGCCTGGACCCAGGACAGGGGGGACACCGGGGAGCTGTTTTTT. Amino acid sequence: CAWTQDRGDTGELFF. V and J are TRBV30 and TRBJ2-2, with TRBD1 matching 10 bases. J lost 3 bases, V lost 4 bases, and 5 bases had no gene match. The CDR3 length is 15 residues. The V gene's germline CDR1 is GTSNPN and CDR2 SVGIG (reference sequence).

CDR3 protein: CAWSHGPTSRGFNGLDEQYF. CDR3 bases: TGTGCCTGGAGTCATGGGCCGACCTCCAGGGGGTTCAATGGACTAGACGAGCAGTACTTC. The gene calls are TRBV30 and TRBJ2-7; D may be TRBD1 or TRBD2 (7 bases each). The germline V gene encodes CDR1 GTSNPN and CDR2 SVGIG (reference sequence). Deletions cut 2 bases from V and 5 bases from J, with 34 bases between. The CDR3 spans 20 residues. The complete variable domain, with remaining parts taken from reference TRBV30 and TRBJ2-7, reads SQTIHQWPATLVQPVGSPLSLECTVEGTSNPNLYWYRQAAGRGLQLLFYSVGIGQISSEVPQNLSASRPQDRQFILSSKKLLLSDSGFYLCAWSHGPTSRGFNGLDEQYFGPGTRLTVT.

The rearrangement joins TRBV5-4 to TRBJ1-2; possibly TRBD1 for D (5 bases). The CDR3 covers 12 residues. Germline V gives CDR1 SGHNT, CDR2 YYREEE (reference sequence). The V gene lost 4 bases and the J gene lost 11 bases, with 15 bases spanning the gap. The CDR3, as DNA: TGTGCCAGCAGCGTAACGCAGGGAGCATACACCTTC. Residues: CASSVTQGAYTF.

The chain is built from TRBV28 and TRBJ1-3; possible D gene TRBD1, 5 bases. CDR1 is MDHEN and CDR2 is SYDVKM in the germline V gene. Trimming left V 3 bases short and J 2 bases short, with 11 bases between. The CDR3 is 15 residues long. The CDR3 is CASSFSRAAGNTIYF. The DNA of the CDR3 is TGTGCCAGCAGTTTTTCCAGGGCCGCTGGAAACACCATATATTTT.

The rearrangement uses TRBV2 and TRBJ2-1; 8 nucleotides agree with TRBD2. There are 16 residues in the CDR3. Germline V lookup: CDR1 SNHLY, CDR2 FYNNEI. V gave up 1 base and J gave up 1 base; unmatched junction bases: 3. The CDR3: CASSEGGRRSYNEQFF. In DNA, the CDR3 is TGTGCCAGCAGTGAAGGCGGGAGGAGGTCCTACAATGAGCAGTTCTTC.

The chain couples TRBV6-1 to TRBJ2-3; 9 bases fit TRBD2. Germline CDR1 MNHNS, CDR2 SASEGT. There are 16 residues in the CDR3. The V and J ends lost 0 bases and 2 bases, in that order; junction bases with no gene match: 3. For the CDR3, the DNA is TGTGCCAGCAGTGAAGCGAGCGGGGGGTACACAGATACGCAGTATTTT. This sequence encodes CASSEASGGYTDTQYF.

This chain uses TRBV25-1 with TRBJ1-2; TRBD1 aligns across 9 bases. Trimming at V came to 5 bases and at J to 8 bases, leaving 6 bases not matched to a gene. The germline CDR1 and CDR2 sequences are MGHDK and SYGVNS. There are 13 residues in the CDR3. CDR3 sequence: CASSTGTGKGYTF. The CDR3 DNA reads TGTGCCAGCAGTACCGGGACAGGGAAAGGCTACACCTTC.

This CDR3 is CASSLGAGGSYNEQFF. In nucleotides, the CDR3 is TGCGCCAGCAGCTTGGGGGCTGGCGGCTCCTACAATGAGCAGTTCTTC. V is TRBV5-1 and J is TRBJ2-1; D unresolved. Trimming left V 0 bases short and J 0 bases short, with 10 bases between. The CDR3 has 16 residues. The germline V gene has CDR1 SGHRS and CDR2 YFSETQ.

The chain employs TRBV10-1 and TRBJ2-2; tentatively, D is TRBD2 (5 bases). V dropped 3 bases and J dropped 9 bases, with 20 bases sitting between them. Germline V gene data show CDR1 as WNHNN and CDR2 as SYGVQD (reference sequence). The length of the CDR3 is 16 residues. The CDR3 DNA is TGCGCCAGCAGTGACCCGGGGAGTTTAGTTTGTAGGGAGCTGTTTTTT. It translates to CASSDPGSLVCRELFF.

The V gene is TRBV6-1, the J gene TRBJ1-1; D possibly corresponds to TRBD1 (5 bases). The CDR3 extends over 15 amino acids. Germline V gene sequence: CDR1 MNHNS, CDR2 SASEGT. The V gene lost 6 bases and the J gene lost 3 bases, with 17 bases spanning the gap. CDR3 residues: CASRPGPREHTEAFF. In DNA, the CDR3 is TGTGCCAGCAGGCCGGGCCCCAGGGAACACACTGAAGCTTTCTTT.